Below, one TCR beta chain is given with its context. Its antigen target is currently unknown. Base qualities were left out, and no much larger clone turns up one base away. There are 14 amino acids in the CDR3, from cysteine to phenylalanine inclusive. Left in the record is the CDR3 DNA by itself, 42 bases read in frame from the first base. V loses 4 bases of germline sequence and J loses 7 bases, and the interval between the two ends is 11 bases. CDR1 and CDR2, per the germline V gene, are MDHEN and SYDVKM. These data come from a study of Graves' ophthalmopathy and Graves' hyperthyroidism (dated by TCRdb to 2017 to 2018). With regard to the full study: Stable hyperthyroidism was defined as no progression to ophthalmopathy within 18 months of follow-up. In total, over 130 blood samples were TCR-sequenced: fewer than 50 ophthalmopathy, some 75 hyperthyroidism and roughly 17 hyperthyroidism-to-ophthalmopathy patients. To explore V-J signatures distinguishing ophthalmopathy from hyperthyroidism, a discovery set of under 110 patients (around 44 ophthalmopathy, roughly 60 stable hyperthyroidism) was enrolled. Once sampling was done, hyperthyroidism patients were given methimazole at a starting dose of 30 mg daily, while ophthalmopathy patients were given high-dose intravenous methylprednisolone. The independent validation cohort included 18 to 20 hyperthyroidism patients plus 17 patients who later progressed from hyperthyroidism to ophthalmopathy. In five or six hyperthyroidism patients, the T-cell repertoire of thyroid tissue was compared with the T-cell repertoire of blood. The study used TCR beta repertoire signatures to distinguish Graves' ophthalmopathy from Graves' hyperthyroidism and to predict progression to ophthalmopathy.

The full study reports these points: Most expanded thyroid clonotypes with a frequency above 0.001 also appeared in blood, which suggests that blood repertoires may reflect the immune response in the thyroid. In cross-validation, the 13-signature model distinguished ophthalmopathy from stable hyperthyroidism with approximately 88% sensitivity and nearly 82% specificity, and in the test set the corresponding values were roughly 78% and 74%. Sample size was not statistically predetermined, and group allocation was not concealed from the investigators. In validation, the model predicted ophthalmopathy progression with over 60% sensitivity and 72.22% specificity; approximately 12 predicted patients were CT-confirmed with GO in a median of roughly 6.8 months.

Hyperthyroidism patients were newly diagnosed, with disease duration under 2 months, and aged 18 to 65 years. Patients with other autoimmune diseases, uncontrolled infections, pregnancy or lactation were excluded. Diagnosis relied on clinical symptoms, serum thyroxine, TRAb, thyroid ultrasound and orbital computed tomography. Trizol reagent was used to extract the total RNA, and its quality was then checked on an Agilent 2100 Bioanalyzer. TCR beta CDR3 regions were amplified from RNA transcripts for repertoire sequencing. The first round of RT-PCR was done with HTBI primers and the Qiagen OneStep RT-PCR kit, and was followed by a second round of multiplex PCR, then size selection and purification. Libraries were sequenced paired-end with 100 bp reads on an Illumina HiSeq2000. The authors' analysis ran thus. SOAPnuke was used to process the reads, throwing out any read that had adapters, had uncalled bases, had a mean Phred below 15, or lacked an exact constant-primer or identifier match. COPE v1.2.5 was used to merge high-quality paired reads. Unique nucleotide sequences were defined as clonotypes and aligned to IMGT TRB V, D and J references using MiTCR v1.1. Analysis was restricted to V-J combinations with a frequency above 0.0001, which covered about 99% of repertoires. A TCR clonal expansion and chaos score per V-J combination was defined as the ratio of F50 clonal expansion to chaos observed in the TCRdist matrix. Welch's t-statistics and random forest were used to narrow the features down to more than 10 V-J combinations, which were then fed into a naive Bayes classifier. The Morisita-Horn index was used to measure how similar the thyroid and blood repertoires were. The public reads were run again by TCRdb, first through fastp at Q25 and then through MiXCR, and only productive beta chains were kept. Rows are unified per CDR3 protein, each entry keeping the most common DNA and genes. The V and J calls here are based on TCRdb, not the publication. A total of around 1.1 million distinct CDR3 sequences appear in this sample, about two fifths of them only once. The ten largest clones represent more than 9.5% of the sample.

This receptor was taken from an adult man with Graves' hyperthyroidism. The chain is made from TRBV28 and TRBJ1-6; no confident D gene assignment can be made. The sample was peripheral blood or thyroid tissue (not recorded which). The DNA reads as follows: TGTGCCAGCAGTTACCCCGGGGAGAATTCACCCCTCCACTTT. Its product reads: CASSYPGENSPLHF. The CDR3 plus the reference TRBV28 and TRBJ1-6 genes for the other parts give the full variable domain: DVKVTQSSRYLVKRTGEKVFLECVQDMDHENMFWYRQDPGLGLRLIYFSYDVKMKEKGDIPEGYSVSREKKERFSLILESASTNQTSMYLCASSYPGENSPLHFGNGTRLTVT.